The 27 T cell receptor beta chains below all came from one sample that was sequenced in a study of Graves' ophthalmopathy and Graves' hyperthyroidism. The sequenced template was RNA, covering the TCR beta CDR3 region. HTBI primers were used in a first-round RT-PCR, which preceded a second-round multiplex PCR. TCRdb processed the multiplex PCR reads anew with MiXCR; each CDR3 protein has one entry. The sample lists about 170,000 distinct CDR3 sequences, approximately 40% occurring once. Sequencing was carried out using peripheral blood. The source is a woman in her 40s with Graves' ophthalmopathy.

The chain links TRBV28 to TRBJ1-2; tentative D call: TRBD1 (5 bases). Between the trimmed V and J ends, which lost 2 bases and 9 bases, there was a span of 10 bases. The CDR3 spans 12 residues. Germline CDR1 reads MDHEN; CDR2 reads SYDVKM. The CDR3, as DNA: TGTGCCAGCAGTTTAATCCGGGGGAGCTACACCTTC. This sequence encodes CASSLIRGSYTF.

This clonotype was observed at least ten times. The rearrangement joins TRBV6-1 to TRBJ2-2; D possibly corresponds to TRBD1 (6 bases). Germline V gene data show CDR1 as MNHNS and CDR2 as SASEGT. The V and J ends lost 0 bases and 2 bases respectively, with 16 bases between them. This CDR3 region has 18 residues. Here the CDR3 reads CASSEATSGAINTGELFF. The CDR3 coding sequence is TGTGCCAGCAGTGAAGCAACCTCAGGGGCAATTAACACCGGGGAGCTGTTTTTT.

The chain combines TRBV6-1 with TRBJ2-7, with 8 bases identical to TRBD1. The CDR3 consists of 14 residues. Germline V lookup: CDR1 MNHNS, CDR2 SASEGT. The V gene end was trimmed by 6 bases and the J gene end by 3 bases; junction bases not matched to a gene: 7. In nucleotides, the CDR3 is TGTGCCAGCAGGATCGGGACAGGAGTCTACGAGCAGTACTTC. It translates to CASRIGTGVYEQYF.

This clonotype was found many times. Being one base from a much bigger clone, this may be a read error. The V and J genes are TRBV19 and TRBJ2-7; 13 bases align to TRBD2. Per the germline V gene, CDR1 is LNHDA and CDR2 is SQIVND (reference sequence). CDR3 size: 16 residues. DNA for the CDR3: TGTGCCAGTAGTCCCCGGGGACTAGCGGGGACCTACGAGCGGTACTTC. It is translated as CASSPRGLAGTYERYF.

The chain has TRBV12-3 or TRBV12-4 and TRBJ2-7; the match to TRBD2 covers 7 bases. The CDR3 consists of 17 residues. V lost 0 bases, J lost 1 base, and 9 bases stayed unmatched. The CDR3 loop reads CASSLADLRESSYEQYF. CDR3 DNA sequence: TGTGCCAGCAGTTTAGCGGACCTGCGGGAGTCGTCCTACGAGCAGTACTTC.

The chain is built from TRBV11-2 and TRBJ1-2, with D tentatively TRBD1 (6 bases). The germline gives CDR1 SGHAT, CDR2 FQNNGV. This CDR3 contains 16 residues. The V end was cut by 5 bases, the J end by 3 bases, with 19 bases between. This chain's CDR3 is CASSRITGKRDYGYTF. The CDR3 nucleotides read TGTGCCAGCAGCCGAATTACAGGGAAAAGGGACTATGGCTACACCTTC. Full variable domain (rest looked up from reference TRBV11-2 and TRBJ1-2): EAGVAQSPRYKIIEKRQSVAFWCNPISGHATLYWYQQILGQGPKLLIQFQNNGVVDDSQLPKDRFSAERLKGVDSTLKIQPAKLEDSAVYLCASSRITGKRDYGYTFGSGTRLTVV.

The chain carries TRBV20-1 and TRBJ1-6; a weak D match, TRBD1 (6 bases). There are 21 residues in the CDR3. The V gene lost 0 bases and the J gene lost 2 bases, with 26 bases spanning the gap. Per germline, CDR1 DFQATT and CDR2 SNEGSKA (reference sequence). The CDR3: CSARDQGGFVSLDPYNSPLHF. The CDR3 nucleotides are TGCAGTGCTAGAGATCAAGGGGGATTTGTAAGCCTCGACCCCTATAATTCACCCCTCCACTTT.

This clonotype was counted many times. The rearrangement links TRBV7-9 to TRBJ1-1, with 8 bases lining up with TRBD1. The CDR3 has 15 amino acids. CDR1 is SEHNR, CDR2 FQNEAQ, per germline (reference sequence). The trim removed 2 bases at V and 0 bases at J, leaving 2 bases unmatched. The CDR3 reads CASSLTGGVNTEAFF. CDR3 bases: TGTGCCAGCAGCTTAACAGGGGGTGTGAACACTGAAGCTTTCTTT.

V usage is TRBV30 and J usage is TRBJ1-6; D unclear. Per germline, CDR1 GTSNPN and CDR2 SVGIG (reference sequence). The CDR3 loop spans 11 amino acids. The V end was cut by 5 bases, the J end by 14 bases, with 13 bases between. The CDR3 reads CAWYTDRTLHF. The CDR3, as DNA: TGTGCCTGGTATACAGATAGGACCCTCCACTTT.

This CDR3 is CASSAAGGPRGQPQHF. The CDR3, as DNA: TGTGCCAGCAGCGCCGCCGGGGGGCCGCGGGGGCAGCCCCAGCATTTT. V usage is TRBV6-2 or TRBV6-3 and J usage is TRBJ1-5; possible D gene TRBD1, 6 bases. Germline CDR1 MNHEY, CDR2 SVGEGT. CDR3 length equals 16 residues. V lost 6 bases to trimming and J lost 7 bases, with 22 bases between them.

The V and J genes are TRBV6-1 and TRBJ1-5; the match to TRBD1 covers 8 bases. With V trimmed by 7 bases and J by 5 bases, 4 bases remained unmatched. Per the germline V gene, CDR1 is MNHNS and CDR2 is SASEGT. The CDR3 has 13 amino acids. The CDR3 sequence: CASNVQGDQPQHF. The CDR3 DNA reads TGTGCCAGCAACGTACAGGGGGATCAGCCCCAGCATTTT.

This clonotype has a count of ten or more. The rearrangement uses TRBV2 and TRBJ2-7; D remains ambiguous. CDR3 length: 10 amino acids. V lost 8 bases, J lost 4 bases, and 6 bases lay in between. From germline, CDR1 is SNHLY and CDR2 FYNNEI. The CDR3 sequence is CASREYEQYF. The CDR3 DNA reads TGTGCCAGCCGCGAGTACGAGCAGTACTTC.

This clonotype was seen at least ten times. The chain carries TRBV12-3 or TRBV12-4 and TRBJ2-7, with 7 bases lining up with TRBD1. This CDR3 has 13 amino acids. Trimming at V came to 6 bases and at J to 2 bases, leaving 4 bases not matched to a gene. The CDR3 DNA is TGTGCCAGCAGCCGACAGGGACCCTACGAGCAGTACTTC. Protein product: CASSRQGPYEQYF.

The chain is built from TRBV7-9 and TRBJ1-1; possible D gene TRBD1, 5 bases. Germline CDR1 and CDR2: SEHNR and FQNEAQ (reference sequence). V lost 6 bases and J lost 4, with 12 bases in between. This CDR3 is 13 amino acids long. CDR3 region: CASSSFQGTEAFF. In nucleotides, the CDR3 is TGTGCCAGCAGTTCCTTTCAGGGCACTGAAGCTTTCTTT.

The chain has TRBV2 and TRBJ2-5; TRBD2 aligns across 7 bases. The germline gives CDR1 SNHLY, CDR2 FYNNEI. V was pared by 3 bases and J by 0 bases, with 1 base of the junction left unmatched. The CDR3 is made up of 14 amino acids. The CDR3 sequence: CASSEAGDQETQYF. DNA of the CDR3: TGTGCCAGCAGTGAGGCGGGAGACCAAGAGACCCAGTACTTC.

V gene TRBV6-1 combines with J gene TRBJ1-5, with 11 bases matching TRBD1. Germline assignment: CDR1 MNHNS and CDR2 SASEGT. The ends lost 7 bases at V and 6 bases at J; junction bases unmatched: 5. This CDR3 is built from 14 residues. The CDR3 is CASTGQGAGQPQHF. CDR3 DNA sequence: TGTGCCAGCACAGGACAGGGGGCGGGTCAGCCCCAGCATTTT.

This clonotype was recorded at least ten times. The rearrangement uses TRBV30 and TRBJ1-3, with D possibly TRBD1 on 6 matching bases. CDR1 and CDR2 (germline): GTSNPN, SVGIG (reference sequence). CDR3 length equals 14 residues. V was shortened by 2 bases and J by 4 bases, with 12 bases between the two germline ends. The CDR3 spells CAWSPGTSGNTIYF. For the CDR3, the DNA is TGTGCCTGGAGTCCCGGGACATCCGGAAACACCATATATTTT.

This clonotype was recorded at least ten times. The genes are TRBV28 and TRBJ1-3; D remains unclear. V dropped 6 bases and J dropped 0 bases, with 9 bases sitting between them. The CDR3 is 14 amino acids. Germline CDR1 is MDHEN and CDR2 is SYDVKM. For the CDR3, the DNA is TGTGCCAGCAGGAAAGAGAGCTCTGGAAACACCATATATTTT. Protein product: CASRKESSGNTIYF.

The table lists this clonotype with a few counts. The genes are TRBV12-3 or TRBV12-4 and TRBJ1-1; TRBD1 agrees at 7 bases. The CDR3 has 13 amino acids. Trimming removed 5 bases from V and 6 bases from J; junction bases left unmatched: 6. The CDR3 nucleotides are TGTGCCAGCAGTCCAAGAGGACAGGCTGAAGCTTTCTTT. It yields the protein CASSPRGQAEAFF.

This chain connects TRBV6-5 to TRBJ1-1; weak D call: TRBD1 (6 bases). Germline V gene sequence: CDR1 MNHEY, CDR2 SVGAGI. The V gene lost 2 bases and the J gene lost 8 bases, with 12 bases spanning the gap. The CDR3 length is 13 residues. The CDR3 DNA reads as TGTGCCAGCAGTTACGTAAACAGGGTAGAAGCTTTCTTT. This gives the protein CASSYVNRVEAFF.

This clonotype was counted many times. The chain recombines TRBV2 with TRBJ2-5; D is possibly TRBD2 (7 bases). Germline-derived CDR1 and CDR2 are SNHLY and FYNNEI. The CDR3 contains 14 residues. V was trimmed by 6 bases and J by 5 bases, leaving 16 bases between them. The CDR3 spells CASSFTGGLETQYF. In DNA, the CDR3 is TGTGCCAGCAGCTTCACCGGGGGGCTGGAGACCCAGTACTTC.

By sample fraction, this clonotype is medium-sized. The rearrangement joins TRBV19 to TRBJ1-1; a weak D match, TRBD1 (6 bases). There are 15 residues in the CDR3. Germline CDR1 reads LNHDA; CDR2 reads SQIVND (reference sequence). Trimming took off 3 bases at V and 1 base at J, with 12 bases between the two ends. CDR3 nucleotides: TGTGCCAGTAGTATCGGGGGGCCTACGAACACTGAAGCTTTCTTT. Protein product: CASSIGGPTNTEAFF.

The chain has TRBV6-1 and TRBJ1-2, with 7 bases that match TRBD1. Germline V gene lookup returns CDR1 MNHNS and CDR2 SASEGT. The ends lost 6 bases at V and 2 bases at J; junction bases unmatched: 6. The CDR3 is 14 residues long. For the CDR3, the DNA is TGTGCCAGCAGAACCCCGACAGGGAACTATGGCTACACCTTC. Amino acids: CASRTPTGNYGYTF.

This clonotype was detected many times. V is TRBV12-3 or TRBV12-4 and J is TRBJ2-2; 8 bases line up with TRBD1. The trim removed 4 bases at V and 4 bases at J, leaving 2 bases unmatched. The CDR3 runs to 14 residues. Here the CDR3 reads CASSYQGATGELFF. CDR3 DNA: TGTGCCAGCAGTTATCAGGGGGCCACCGGGGAGCTGTTTTTT.

V is TRBV12-3 or TRBV12-4 and J is TRBJ2-5, with D unresolved. This CDR3 region has 14 residues. V was cut by 6 bases and J by 3 bases, with 14 bases left in between. The CDR3 loop reads CASSKGPEKETQYF. The CDR3 DNA reads as TGTGCCAGCAGCAAAGGGCCAGAAAAAGAGACCCAGTACTTC.

This clonotype was seen repeatedly, ten times or more. This chain links TRBV11-2 with TRBJ2-2, with 7 bases that match TRBD1. V shed 5 bases, J shed 9 bases, and the junction held 9 bases outside the gene matches. CDR3 length: 14 residues. Germline V CDR1 and CDR2: SGHAT, FQNNGV. This CDR3 reads CASSPGTAGRELFF. Here the CDR3 DNA reads TGTGCCAGCAGCCCCGGGACAGCCGGCCGGGAGCTGTTTTTT.

The V gene is TRBV12-3 or TRBV12-4, the J gene TRBJ1-1; D uncertain. The CDR3 contains 11 residues. The V and J ends lost 3 bases and 11 bases respectively, with 10 bases between them. This CDR3 reads CASSFSALAFF. CDR3 nucleotides: TGTGCCAGCAGTTTTTCCGCCTTGGCTTTCTTT.